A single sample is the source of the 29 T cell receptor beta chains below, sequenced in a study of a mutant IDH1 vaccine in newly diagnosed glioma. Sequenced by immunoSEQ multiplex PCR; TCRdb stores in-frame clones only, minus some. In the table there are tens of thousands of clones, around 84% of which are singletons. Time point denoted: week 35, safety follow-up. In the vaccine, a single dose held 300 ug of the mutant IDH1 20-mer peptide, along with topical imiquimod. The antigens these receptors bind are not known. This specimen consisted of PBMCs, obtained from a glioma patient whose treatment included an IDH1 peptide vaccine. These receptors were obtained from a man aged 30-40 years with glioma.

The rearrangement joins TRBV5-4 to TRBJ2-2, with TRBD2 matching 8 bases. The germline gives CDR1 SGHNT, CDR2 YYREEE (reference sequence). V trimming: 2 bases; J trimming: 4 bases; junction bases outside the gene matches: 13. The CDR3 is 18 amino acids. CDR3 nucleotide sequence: TGTGCCAGCAGCTTCCCCGGGGTAGCGGGAAGGTTCACCGGGGAGCTGTTTTTT. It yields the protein CASSFPGVAGRFTGELFF.

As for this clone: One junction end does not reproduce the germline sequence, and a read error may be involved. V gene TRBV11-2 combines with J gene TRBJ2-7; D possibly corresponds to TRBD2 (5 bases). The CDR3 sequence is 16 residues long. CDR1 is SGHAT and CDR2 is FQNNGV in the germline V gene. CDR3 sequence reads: CASSIRDSTLGGRRVF. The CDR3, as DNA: TGTGCCAGCAGCATCCGGGATTCGACCCTGGGCGGTAGGCGGGTATTC. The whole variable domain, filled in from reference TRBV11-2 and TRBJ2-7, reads EAGVAQSPRYKIIEKRQSVAFWCNPISGHATLYWYQQILGQGPKLLIQFQNNGVVDDSQLPKDRFSAERLKGVDSTLKIQPAKLEDSAVYLCASSIRDSTLGGRRVFGPGTRLTVT.

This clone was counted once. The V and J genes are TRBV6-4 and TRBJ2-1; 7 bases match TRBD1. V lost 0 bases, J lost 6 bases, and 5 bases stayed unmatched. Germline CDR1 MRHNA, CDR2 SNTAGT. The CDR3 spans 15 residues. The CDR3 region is CASSDSTTGRNEQFF. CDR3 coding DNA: TGTGCCAGCAGTGACTCGACGACAGGGCGCAATGAGCAGTTCTTC.

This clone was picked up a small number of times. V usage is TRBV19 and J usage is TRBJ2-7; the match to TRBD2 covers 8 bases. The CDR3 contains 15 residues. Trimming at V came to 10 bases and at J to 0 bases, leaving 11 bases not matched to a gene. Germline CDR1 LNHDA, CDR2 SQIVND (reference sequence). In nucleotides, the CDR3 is TGTGCCACCCTACGAACGGGGGGGAGCTCCTACGAGCAGTACTTC. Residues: CATLRTGGSSYEQYF.

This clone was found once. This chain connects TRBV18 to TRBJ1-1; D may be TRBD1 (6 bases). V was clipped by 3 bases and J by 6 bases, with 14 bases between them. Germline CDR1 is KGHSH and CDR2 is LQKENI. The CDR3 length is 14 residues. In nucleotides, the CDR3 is TGTGCCAGCTCACCCGATCCGGGGGGGCCTGAAGCTTTCTTT. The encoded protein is CASSPDPGGPEAFF.

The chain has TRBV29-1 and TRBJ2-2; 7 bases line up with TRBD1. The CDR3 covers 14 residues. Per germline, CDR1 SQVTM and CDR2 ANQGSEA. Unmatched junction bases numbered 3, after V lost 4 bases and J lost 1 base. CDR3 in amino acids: CSVARDRNTGELFF. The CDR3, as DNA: TGCAGCGTTGCCCGGGACAGGAACACCGGGGAGCTGTTTTTT.

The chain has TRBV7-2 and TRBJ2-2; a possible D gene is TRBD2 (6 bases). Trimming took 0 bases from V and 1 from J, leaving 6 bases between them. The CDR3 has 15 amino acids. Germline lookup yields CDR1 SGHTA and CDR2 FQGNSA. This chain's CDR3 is CASSLAGGNTGELFF. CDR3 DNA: TGTGCCAGCAGCTTAGCGGGGGGGAACACCGGGGAGCTGTTTTTT.

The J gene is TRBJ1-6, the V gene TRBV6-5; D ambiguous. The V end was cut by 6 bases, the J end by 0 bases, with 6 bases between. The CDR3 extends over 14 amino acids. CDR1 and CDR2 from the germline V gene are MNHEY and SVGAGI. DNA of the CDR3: TGTGCCAGCAGGAGGAGCTCCTATAATTCACCCCTCCACTTT. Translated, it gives CASRRSSYNSPLHF.

The CDR3 DNA is TGTGCCAGCGGCCCGGTTTATAGCACAGATACGCAGTATTTT. Translation: CASGPVYSTDTQYF. This chain uses TRBV4-2 with TRBJ2-3; D gene ambiguous. V was cut by 8 bases and J by 0 bases, with 12 bases left in between. This CDR3 is 14 amino acids long. Germline loops: CDR1 LGHNA, CDR2 YNFKEQ.

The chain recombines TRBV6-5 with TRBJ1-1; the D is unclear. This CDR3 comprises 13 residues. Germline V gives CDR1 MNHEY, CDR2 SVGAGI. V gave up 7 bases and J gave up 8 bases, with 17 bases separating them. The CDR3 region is CASNGDPSGEAFF. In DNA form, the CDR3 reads TGTGCCAGCAATGGCGACCCATCTGGGGAAGCTTTCTTT.

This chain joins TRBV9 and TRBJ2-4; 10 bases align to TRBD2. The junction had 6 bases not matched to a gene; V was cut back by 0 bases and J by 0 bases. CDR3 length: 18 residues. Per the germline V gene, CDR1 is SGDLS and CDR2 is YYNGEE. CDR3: CASSVGLAGDVAKNIQYF. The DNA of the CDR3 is TGTGCCAGCAGCGTAGGGCTAGCGGGAGATGTAGCCAAAAACATTCAGTACTTC.

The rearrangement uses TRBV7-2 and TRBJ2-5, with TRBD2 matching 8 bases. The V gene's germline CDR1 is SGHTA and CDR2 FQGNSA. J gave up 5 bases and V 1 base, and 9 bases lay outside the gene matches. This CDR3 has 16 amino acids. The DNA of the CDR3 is TGTGCCAGCAGCTTAGAAAGCGGGAGAGTTTACGAGACCCAGTACTTC. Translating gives CASSLESGRVYETQYF.

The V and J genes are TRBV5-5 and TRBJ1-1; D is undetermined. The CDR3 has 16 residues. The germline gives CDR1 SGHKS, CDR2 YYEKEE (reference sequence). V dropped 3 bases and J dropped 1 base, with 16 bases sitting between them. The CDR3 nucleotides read TGTGCCAGCAGCTCTTGGAGAGGTGCGGGGAACACTGAAGCTTTCTTT. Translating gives CASSSWRGAGNTEAFF.

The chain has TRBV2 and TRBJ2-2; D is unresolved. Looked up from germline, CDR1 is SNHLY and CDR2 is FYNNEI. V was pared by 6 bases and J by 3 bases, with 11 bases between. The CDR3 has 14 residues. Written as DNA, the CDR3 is TGTGCCAGCAGGGTCCTCGCGGACACCGGGGAGCTGTTTTTT. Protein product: CASRVLADTGELFF.

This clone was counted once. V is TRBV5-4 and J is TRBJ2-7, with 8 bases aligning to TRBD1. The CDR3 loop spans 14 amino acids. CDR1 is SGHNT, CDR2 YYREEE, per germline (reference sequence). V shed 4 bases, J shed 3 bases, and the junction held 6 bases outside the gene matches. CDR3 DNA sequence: TGTGCCAGCAGCAAGGGACAGGAGAACTACGAGCAGTACTTC. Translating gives CASSKGQENYEQYF.

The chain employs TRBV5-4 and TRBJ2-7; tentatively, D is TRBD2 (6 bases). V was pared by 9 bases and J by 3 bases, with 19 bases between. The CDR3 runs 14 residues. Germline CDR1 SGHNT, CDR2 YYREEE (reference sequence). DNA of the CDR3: TGTGCCACCCGCGAGCGGGCCAGGGACTACGAGCAGTACTTC. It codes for CATRERARDYEQYF. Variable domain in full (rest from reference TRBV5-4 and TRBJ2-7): ETGVTQSPTHLIKTRGQQVTLRCSSQSGHNTVSWYQQALGQGPQFIFQYYREEENGRGNFPPRFSGLQFPNYSSELNVNALELDDSALYLCATRERARDYEQYFGPGTRLTVT.

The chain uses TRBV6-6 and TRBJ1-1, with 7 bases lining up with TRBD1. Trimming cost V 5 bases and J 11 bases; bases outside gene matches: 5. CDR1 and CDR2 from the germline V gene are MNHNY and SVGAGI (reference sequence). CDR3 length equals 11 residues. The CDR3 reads CASSVDRSAFF. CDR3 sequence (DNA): TGTGCCAGCAGTGTGGACAGGTCGGCTTTCTTT.

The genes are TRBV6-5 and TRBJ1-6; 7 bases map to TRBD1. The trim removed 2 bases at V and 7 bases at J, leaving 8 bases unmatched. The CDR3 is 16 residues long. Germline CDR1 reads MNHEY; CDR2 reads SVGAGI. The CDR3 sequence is CASSYARGQTNSPLHF. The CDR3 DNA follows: TGTGCCAGCAGTTACGCCCGGGGACAGACAAATTCACCCCTCCACTTT.

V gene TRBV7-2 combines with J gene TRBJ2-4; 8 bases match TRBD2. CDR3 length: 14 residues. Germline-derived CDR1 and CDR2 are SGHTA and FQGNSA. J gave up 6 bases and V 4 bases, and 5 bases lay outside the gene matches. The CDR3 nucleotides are TGTGCCAGCAGCTCCCCCACTAGCGGAAACATTCAGTACTTC. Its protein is CASSSPTSGNIQYF. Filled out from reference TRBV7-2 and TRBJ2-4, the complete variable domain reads GAGVSQSPSNKVTEKGKDVELRCDPISGHTALYWYRQSLGQGLEFLIYFQGNSAPDKSGLPSDRFSAERTGGSVSTLTIQRTQQEDSAVYLCASSSPTSGNIQYFGAGTRLSVL.

The DNA for the CDR3 is TGTGCCAGCAGCACCGGGACAGGCCGCACTGAAGCTTTCTTT. Its protein is CASSTGTGRTEAFF. The V gene is TRBV9, the J gene TRBJ1-1; 8 bases are a match to TRBD1. This CDR3 has 14 residues. V lost 4 bases, J lost 4 bases, and 6 bases stayed unmatched. In germline, CDR1 is SGDLS, CDR2 YYNGEE.

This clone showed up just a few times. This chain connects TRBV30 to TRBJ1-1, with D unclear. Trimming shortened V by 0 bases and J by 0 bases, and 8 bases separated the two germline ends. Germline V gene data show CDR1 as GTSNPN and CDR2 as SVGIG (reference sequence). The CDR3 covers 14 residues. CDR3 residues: CAWSVRGLNTEAFF. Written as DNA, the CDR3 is TGTGCCTGGAGTGTACGAGGCCTGAACACTGAAGCTTTCTTT.

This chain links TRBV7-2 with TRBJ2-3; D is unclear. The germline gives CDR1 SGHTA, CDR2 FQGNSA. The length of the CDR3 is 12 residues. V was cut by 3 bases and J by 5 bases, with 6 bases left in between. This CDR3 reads CASSFGLDTQYF. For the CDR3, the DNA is TGTGCCAGCAGCTTCGGCTTAGATACGCAGTATTTT.

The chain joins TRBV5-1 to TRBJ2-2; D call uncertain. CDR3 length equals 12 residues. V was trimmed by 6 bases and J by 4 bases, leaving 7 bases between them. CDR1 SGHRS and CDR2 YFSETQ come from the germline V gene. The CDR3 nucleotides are TGCGCCAGCAAAGTCGGCACCGGGGAGCTGTTTTTT. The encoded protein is CASKVGTGELFF.

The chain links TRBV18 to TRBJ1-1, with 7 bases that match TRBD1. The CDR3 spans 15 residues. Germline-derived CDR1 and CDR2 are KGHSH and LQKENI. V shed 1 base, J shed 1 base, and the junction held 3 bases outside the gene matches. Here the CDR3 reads CASSPQGAENTEAFF. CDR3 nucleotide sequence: TGTGCCAGCTCACCACAGGGGGCAGAGAACACTGAAGCTTTCTTT.

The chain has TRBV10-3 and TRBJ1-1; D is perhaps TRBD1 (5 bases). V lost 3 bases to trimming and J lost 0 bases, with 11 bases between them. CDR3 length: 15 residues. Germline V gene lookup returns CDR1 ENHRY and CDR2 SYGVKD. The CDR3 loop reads CAISDSGLVNTEAFF. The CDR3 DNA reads TGTGCCATCAGTGACTCAGGGTTGGTGAACACTGAAGCTTTCTTT.

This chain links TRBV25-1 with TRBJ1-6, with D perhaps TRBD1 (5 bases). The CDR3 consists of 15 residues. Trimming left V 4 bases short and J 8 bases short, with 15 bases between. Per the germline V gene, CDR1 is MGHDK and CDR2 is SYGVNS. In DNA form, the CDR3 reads TGTGCCAGCAGTGGTCTGGGGGGATTAGATTCACCCCTCCACTTT. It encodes CASSGLGGLDSPLHF.

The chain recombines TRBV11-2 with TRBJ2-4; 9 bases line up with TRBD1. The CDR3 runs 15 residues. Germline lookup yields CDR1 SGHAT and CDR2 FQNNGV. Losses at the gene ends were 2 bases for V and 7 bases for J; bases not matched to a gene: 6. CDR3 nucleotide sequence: TGTGCCAGCAGCTTACAGGGACAGGGCTGGAACATTCAGTACTTC. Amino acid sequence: CASSLQGQGWNIQYF.

Written as DNA, the CDR3 is TGCGCCAGCAGCCAAGATCAATTCAGGGGAAGCTCCTATAATTCACCCCTCCACTTT. This encodes CASSQDQFRGSSYNSPLHF. This rearrangement joins TRBV4-1 to TRBJ1-6; D is possibly TRBD1 (6 bases). With 0 bases removed from V and 0 bases from J, the gap between germline ends came to 15 bases. CDR1 and CDR2 (germline): MGHRA, YSYEKL. CDR3 length equals 19 residues.

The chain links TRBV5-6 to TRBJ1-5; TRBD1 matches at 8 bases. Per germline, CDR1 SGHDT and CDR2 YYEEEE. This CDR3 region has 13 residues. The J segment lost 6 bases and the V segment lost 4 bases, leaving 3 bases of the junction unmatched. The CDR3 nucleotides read TGTGCCAGCAGCATACAGGGGGTTCAGCCCCAGCATTTT. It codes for CASSIQGVQPQHF.